These 4 T cell receptor beta chains were sequenced from one sample in a study of blood T cells in healthy people across ages. Using a J-beta primer mix together with a sample-barcoded 5' primer, a second PCR was run for about 6 to 12 cycles. TCRdb re-derived calls from the 5' RACE reads in MiXCR, one entry per CDR3 protein. The sample comprises around 870,000 distinct CDR3 sequences, 25% to 35% of which are singletons, and roughly 17% rests with the top ten. Sequencing was done on a sample of blood. All receptors derive from a woman aged 80 or older in good health.

About this clonotype itself: A single base separates this from a much larger clone, so it may be a read error. The V gene is TRBV24-1, the J gene TRBJ2-5; 10 bases line up with TRBD2. After removal of 6 bases from V and 11 bases from J, the junction contained 14 bases not matched to a gene. Germline V CDR1 and CDR2: KGHDR, SFDVKD. The CDR3 totals 15 residues. CDR3 amino acids: CATSNSGGSANEQYF. In nucleotides, the CDR3 is TGTGCCACCAGTAATAGCGGGGGGTCTGCCAATGAGCAGTACTTC.

This clonotype has just one count. The CDR3 carries no conserved terminal phenylalanine or tryptophan, so it likely arises from a read error. The chain joins TRBV12-3 or TRBV12-4 to TRBJ2-1; the D gene is possibly TRBD2 (7 bases). Trimming stripped 6 bases from V and 0 bases from J, with 18 bases between. The CDR3 extends over 17 amino acids. The CDR3 region is CASSTPQGGSSYNEQFV. CDR3 sequence (DNA): TGTGCCAGCAGCACCCCACAGGGAGGGAGCTCCTACAATGAGCAGTTCGTC.

This rearrangement joins TRBV29-1 to TRBJ2-7; tentative D call: TRBD2 (6 bases). The V gene's germline CDR1 is SQVTM and CDR2 ANQGSEA. The CDR3 covers 13 residues. V shed 7 bases and J shed 3 bases, with 16 bases lying between them. The CDR3 bases are TGCAGCGCCGCCGGGACTTCCTACTACGAGCAGTACTTC. Translation: CSAAGTSYYEQYF.

This clonotype occurred many times. The genes are TRBV7-2 and TRBJ1-1; 11 bases line up with TRBD1. The ends lost 3 bases at V and 0 bases at J; junction bases unmatched: 6. The germline V gene encodes CDR1 SGHTA and CDR2 FQGNSA. The CDR3 consists of 17 residues. The CDR3 bases are TGTGCCAGCAGCTTGGGTGGGACAGGGGGGATGAACACTGAAGCTTTCTTT. This gives the protein CASSLGGTGGMNTEAFF.